This TCR beta chain was sequenced in a study of OX40 agonist ivuxolimab in advanced cancers. Study as a whole: Hepatocellular carcinoma, melanoma, renal cell or head and neck cancer occurred in dose-escalation patients. General observations from the study: No determination was made of the antigen specificity of the expanded peripheral T cells.

Turning to this clone: Its specificity is unknown.

This CDR3 region has 13 residues. The ends lost 5 bases at V and 9 bases at J; junction bases unmatched: 5. Germline V gene lookup returns CDR1 SGHVS and CDR2 FQNEAQ. TCRdb keeps only in-frame clones here, not all; method: immunoSEQ multiplex PCR. The table shows 76,000 or so clones, with 86% occurring only once. This specimen consisted of CD4+ or CD8+ T cells sorted from blood, obtained in a trial of the OX40 agonist ivuxolimab. This TCR was recovered from an adult with an advanced solid tumor such as melanoma, head and neck, liver or kidney cancer. The chain couples TRBV7-8 to TRBJ2-4, with 9 nucleotides matching TRBD1. The DNA for the CDR3 is TGTGCCAGCAGCCCGGGGACAGGGACCATTCAGTACTTC. It specifies CASSPGTGTIQYF.